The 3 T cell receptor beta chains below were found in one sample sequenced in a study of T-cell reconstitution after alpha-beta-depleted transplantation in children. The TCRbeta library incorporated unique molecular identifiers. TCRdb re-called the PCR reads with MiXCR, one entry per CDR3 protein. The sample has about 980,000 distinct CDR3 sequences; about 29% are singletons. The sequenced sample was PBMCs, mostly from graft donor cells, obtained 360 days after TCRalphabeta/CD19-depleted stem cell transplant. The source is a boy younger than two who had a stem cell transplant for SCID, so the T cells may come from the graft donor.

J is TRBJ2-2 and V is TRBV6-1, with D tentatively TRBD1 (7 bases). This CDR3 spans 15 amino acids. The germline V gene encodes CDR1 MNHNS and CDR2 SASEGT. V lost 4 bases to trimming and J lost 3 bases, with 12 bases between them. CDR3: CASSGGDSYTGELFF. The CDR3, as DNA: TGTGCCAGCAGTGGGGGGGACAGTTACACCGGGGAGCTGTTTTTT.

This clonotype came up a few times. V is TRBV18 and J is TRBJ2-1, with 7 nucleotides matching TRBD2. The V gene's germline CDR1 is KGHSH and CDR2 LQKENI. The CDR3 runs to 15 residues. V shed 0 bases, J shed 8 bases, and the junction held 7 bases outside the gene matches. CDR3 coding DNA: TGTGCCAGCTCACCACCGGGGGAGGGGCAGTATGAGCAGTTCTTC. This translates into CASSPPGEGQYEQFF.

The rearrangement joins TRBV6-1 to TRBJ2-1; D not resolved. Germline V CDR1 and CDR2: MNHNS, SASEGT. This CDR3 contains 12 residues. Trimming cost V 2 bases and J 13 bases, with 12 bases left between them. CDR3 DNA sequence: TGTGCCAGCAGTGAACCCGGGTCCCCACAGTTCTTC. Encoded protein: CASSEPGSPQFF.